The text below deals with one TCR beta chain. This clonotype was counted between two and nine times. Which antigen it targets is not known. Nothing much larger sits one base from this clone, and base qualities are not available. This entry comes from a study of blood T cells in healthy people across ages (dated by TCRdb to the mid-2010s). Broadly, across the study: In model experiments, template switching captured about one uniquely barcoded TCR beta cDNA molecule for every two T cells. The study measured age-related changes in TCR beta repertoire diversity using deep sequencing normalized with unique cDNA molecular identifiers. The donors were divided into four age groups: young (average 16 years), middle-aged (approximately 39), aged (approximately 62) and long-lived (roughly 88). To avoid experimental bias, donors of different ages were randomly spread across the sequencing lanes. For two donors (one aged 18 to 29 and one aged 80 or older), the study analyzed two additional independent replicas of 1 million unique cDNA reads from the same blood draw. Study-wide conclusions, independent of this receptor: Conclusive comparison of naive and antigen-experienced compartments was prevented by the profiling of bulk unsorted PBMCs. Donor CMV infection status was unknown, potentially confounding age-related changes in expanded clonotypes. Compared with the aged group, the long-lived group had more naive CD4+ T cells, fewer expanded clones and increased TCR diversity, suggesting age selection. Estimates of total diversity from one million sequenced T cells were regarded as lower bounds and underestimates. There was a strong correlation between observed TCR beta diversity and the percentage of naive T cells measured by flow cytometry. Observed TCR beta diversity per million T cells fell roughly linearly with age, and a significant reduction was already apparent by age roughly 41.

Receptors were amplified or captured by 5' RACE. TCRdb lists the instrument as Illumina HiSeq 2500. A second PCR of about 6 to 11 cycles was run with a J-beta primer mix and a sample-barcoded 5' primer. Each TCR beta cDNA molecule received a unique molecular identifier from a template-switch 5' adaptor carrying 12 random nucleotides. Each sample yielded at least 2.5 million CDR3-containing paired-end reads. The Mint cDNA synthesis kit, primed by a TRBC-specific oligonucleotide, was used to synthesize first-strand cDNA from all RNA. All cDNA was treated with uracil-DNA glycosylase and then went through a first 18-cycle PCR with the universal primers M1SS and BC2_uni_R. As for how the authors treated the data: For normalization, 1 million high-quality reads, each with a distinct molecular identifier, were randomly selected from each sample. Reads with shared molecular identifiers were discarded instead of being binned into consensus sequences. CDR3 identification, clonotype clustering and error correction used MiTCR with a Q25 quality threshold and the strictest error-elimination algorithm. A nonparametric unseen species model with Euler transformation was used to estimate lower-bound total TCR beta diversity. TCRdb cleaned the public reads at Q25 with fastp, built clones with MiXCR and kept in-frame beta chains. Each CDR3 protein appears once, grouped with its most common genes and DNA. The V and J calls, along with clone size, are taken from TCRdb and not from the paper's own processing. The sample table holds more than 800,000 distinct CDR3 sequences, of which 35% to 50% were seen once. The ten biggest clones cover 18% of the sample.

Systemically healthy Caucasian individuals from Russia, 39 in total and aged about 6 to 90 years, were included as donors. Each donor gave approximately 9.3 milliliters of peripheral blood, collected into EDTA-treated Vacutainer tubes. PBMCs were isolated by Ficoll-Paque density-gradient centrifugation, with at least 6 million obtained per sample. Total RNA, at least 6 micrograms per sample, was extracted from PBMCs with Trizol reagent. Naive CD45RAhigh/CD27high T cell percentages were measured by flow cytometry on a PBMC aliquot from every donor. The germline V gene gives CDR1 as SGHVS and CDR2 as FQNEAQ. Clipping removes 1 base from V and 9 bases from J, with 9 as the unmatched junction base count. The CDR3 has 15 amino acids, counting the end cysteine and phenylalanine. Just the 45-base CDR3 DNA is kept, in frame starting at base 1.

The sequence was obtained from a woman aged 55-69 years in good health. The chain is assembled from TRBV7-8 and TRBJ1-5, with TRBD1 identical over 7 junction bases. Sequencing used blood. The encoded CDR3 is CASSLGQGVIRPQHF. The bases are TGTGCCAGCAGCTTAGGGCAGGGGGTGATAAGGCCCCAGCATTTT.